The present entry profiles one T cell receptor (beta chain) with its context. This sample is drawn from a study of blood T cells in healthy people across ages. As for the study in general: Using template switching, researchers captured about one barcoded beta molecule for each two T cells.

Primers used in a second PCR of roughly 6 to 11 cycles were a sample-barcoded 5' primer and a J-beta primer mix. TCRdb analysed the 5' RACE reads with MiXCR anew, one entry per CDR3 protein. The repertoire holds about 1.5 million distinct CDR3 sequences, with approximately 42% as singletons. CDR3 length: 17 amino acids. V dropped 4 bases and J dropped 5; count of bases not matched to a gene: 16. The germline V gene has CDR1 SGHVS and CDR2 FQNEAQ. This clonotype was obtained from a woman aged 18 to 35 in good health. Input material: blood. The J gene is TRBJ2-7, the V gene TRBV7-8; 8 nucleotides match TRBD2. The CDR3 reads CASSSLRLAGGFHEQYF. The CDR3 DNA is TGTGCCAGCAGCTCATTACGCCTTGCGGGGGGCTTCCACGAGCAGTACTTC.